This T cell receptor beta chain is from a study of graft-versus-host responses after intestinal transplantation. Study-wide points: GvH clones turned up in recipient marrow; some had shown up first in ileum or blood. Graft-versus-host to host-versus-graft clonal ratios in allografts were high in patients with graft-donor T cell macrochimerism. Early after transplant, HvG clones declined as circulating GvH clones peaked.

TCRdb's table, derived via immunoSEQ multiplex PCR, lists solely in-frame clones and lacks some. The sample contains around 100,000 clones, 90% to 95% of which appear only once. This CDR3 region has 16 residues. CDR1 is SGHVS and CDR2 is FNYEAQ in the germline V gene. V dropped 7 bases and J dropped 6 bases, with 22 bases sitting between them. Notes on this clone: Antigen specificity is unknown.

The TCR originated in a human donor who was the organ donor for an intestinal transplant. This sample comprised unstimulated CD4+ T cells sorted from spleen or lymph node cells, obtained before transplant. V is TRBV7-6 and J is TRBJ2-1; weak D call: TRBD2 (5 bases). The chain's CDR3 is CASTPYRTAGVNEQFF. In DNA, the CDR3 is TGTGCCAGCACCCCCTACCGGACGGCCGGGGTCAATGAGCAGTTCTTC.